These 7 T cell receptor beta chains came from one sample sequenced in a study of T-cell reconstitution after alpha-beta-depleted transplantation in children. The authors prepared the TCRbeta library with unique molecular identifiers. Each CDR3 protein is one row after TCRdb ran MiXCR on the PCR reads. This repertoire shows roughly 120,000 distinct CDR3 sequences, about 23% found once; its top ten account for roughly a tenth. The sample here was PBMCs, mostly from graft donor cells, taken 180 days after TCRalphabeta/CD19-depleted stem cell transplant. The source is a male patient between 2 and 15 years old who had a stem cell transplant for chronic granulomatous disease, so the T cells may come from the graft donor.

The CDR3 sequence: CASSFSASSYEQYF. The DNA for the CDR3 is TGTGCCAGCAGTTTTTCGGCTAGCAGCTACGAGCAGTACTTC. The rearrangement links TRBV28 to TRBJ2-7, with a possible D match to TRBD2 (5 bases). The CDR3 is 14 residues long. V lost 3 bases to trimming and J lost 3 bases, with 12 bases between them. Germline loops: CDR1 MDHEN, CDR2 SYDVKM.

The chain couples TRBV20-1 to TRBJ2-5; tentatively, D is TRBD1 (6 bases). The CDR3 totals 13 residues. The germline V gene encodes CDR1 DFQATT and CDR2 SNEGSKA (reference sequence). Between the trimmed V and J ends, which lost 0 bases and 5 bases, there was a span of 10 bases. The CDR3 here is CSARDAGVETQYF. The CDR3 region has the DNA TGCAGTGCTAGAGATGCAGGGGTTGAGACCCAGTACTTC.

V gene TRBV12-3 or TRBV12-4 combines with J gene TRBJ1-1, with D unclear. The CDR3 runs to 16 residues. Trimming removed 5 bases from V and 4 bases from J, with 20 bases in between. As DNA, the CDR3 is TGTGCCAGCAGTCCCCACGATGGCTTCTCGGGCACTGAAGCTTTCTTT. Amino acid sequence: CASSPHDGFSGTEAFF.

The genes are TRBV12-3 or TRBV12-4 and TRBJ1-1, with a weak D call TRBD1 (5 bases). This CDR3 is 15 amino acids long. Trimming stripped 6 bases from V and 1 base from J, with 15 bases between. The CDR3 region has the DNA TGTGCCAGCAGGCTAGCGGGGCTGGCGAACACTGAAGCTTTCTTT. This gives the protein CASRLAGLANTEAFF.

CDR3 bases: TGTGCCAGCAGCTACAGGGACGCGGATACGCAGTATTTT. Its translation is CASSYRDADTQYF. The chain employs TRBV12-3 or TRBV12-4 and TRBJ2-3, with D possibly matching TRBD1 (6 bases). This CDR3 has 13 residues. The V gene lost 6 bases and the J gene lost 6 bases, with 13 bases spanning the gap.

This clonotype appeared a few times. The chain combines TRBV29-1 with TRBJ2-5; TRBD2 agrees at 10 bases. The CDR3 sequence is 15 residues long. Germline lookup yields CDR1 SQVTM and CDR2 ANQGSEA. V was pared by 4 bases and J by 2 bases, with 7 bases of the junction left unmatched. CDR3 residues: CSVGGLAKPQETQYF. CDR3 DNA: TGCAGCGTTGGGGGACTAGCGAAACCTCAAGAGACCCAGTACTTC.

In its sample, this clonotype was seen a few times. In DNA form, the CDR3 reads TGTGCCAGCAGTTTATCAGGACAGGTCACCGGGGAGCTGTTTTTT. This gives the protein CASSLSGQVTGELFF. The chain combines TRBV28 with TRBJ2-2; the match to TRBD1 covers 7 bases. The length of the CDR3 is 15 residues. Per germline, CDR1 MDHEN and CDR2 SYDVKM. V lost 1 base and J lost 4; bases outside the gene matches: 3.